The TCR beta chain described here comes from a study of CD8 T cells in ankylosing spondylitis. Study-level points and caveats: The study identified a TCR beta motif of roughly eight highly homologous variants that appeared characteristic of ankylosing spondylitis blood. The study looked at matched synovial fluid samples from ankylosing spondylitis patients. Disease-linked clones were reported to be significantly enriched there. Past research had described some motif variants in reactive arthritis synovial fluid and blood.

Each CDR3 protein is one row after TCRdb ran MiXCR on the 5' RACE reads. The sample lists roughly 200,000 distinct CDR3 sequences, about 13% occurring once. As to this clonotype: The antigen is unknown.

The CDR3 runs to 14 residues. The germline gives CDR1 DFQATT, CDR2 SNEGSKA (reference sequence). Trimming cost V 2 bases and J 6 bases, with 14 bases left between them. The sequence was obtained from a male donor with ankylosing spondylitis or in good health (not recorded which). Sequencing was carried out using blood, either unsorted or a sorted T cell fraction (not recorded which). The rearrangement joins TRBV20-1 to TRBJ2-4, with D tentatively TRBD1 (5 bases). The CDR3 spells CSARSRQTLNIQYF. The CDR3 coding sequence is TGCAGTGCTAGAAGTCGACAGACCCTAAACATTCAGTACTTC.